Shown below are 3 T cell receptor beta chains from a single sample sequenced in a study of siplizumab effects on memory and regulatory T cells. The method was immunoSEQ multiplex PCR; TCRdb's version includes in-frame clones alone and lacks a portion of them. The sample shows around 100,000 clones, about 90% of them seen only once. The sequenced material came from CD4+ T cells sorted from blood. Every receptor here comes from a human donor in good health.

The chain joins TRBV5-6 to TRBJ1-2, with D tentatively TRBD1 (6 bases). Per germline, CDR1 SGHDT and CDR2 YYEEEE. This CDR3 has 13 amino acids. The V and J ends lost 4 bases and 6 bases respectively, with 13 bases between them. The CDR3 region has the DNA TGTGCCAGCAGCGTCTCCCGGACAGATGGCTACACCTTC. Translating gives CASSVSRTDGYTF.

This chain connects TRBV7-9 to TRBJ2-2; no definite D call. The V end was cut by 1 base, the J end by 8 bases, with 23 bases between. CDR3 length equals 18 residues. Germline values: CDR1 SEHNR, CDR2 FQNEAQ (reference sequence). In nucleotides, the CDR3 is TGTGCCAGCAGCTTAGGTCAGGAAGTGTTCCTGGGTCCAGGGGAGCTGTTTTTT. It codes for CASSLGQEVFLGPGELFF.

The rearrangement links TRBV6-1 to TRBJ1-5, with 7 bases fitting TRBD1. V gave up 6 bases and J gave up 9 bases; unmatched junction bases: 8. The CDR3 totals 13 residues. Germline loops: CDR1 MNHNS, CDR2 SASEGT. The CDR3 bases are TGTGCCAGCAGAGACAGGGATCGAGGGCCCCAGCATTTT. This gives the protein CASRDRDRGPQHF.